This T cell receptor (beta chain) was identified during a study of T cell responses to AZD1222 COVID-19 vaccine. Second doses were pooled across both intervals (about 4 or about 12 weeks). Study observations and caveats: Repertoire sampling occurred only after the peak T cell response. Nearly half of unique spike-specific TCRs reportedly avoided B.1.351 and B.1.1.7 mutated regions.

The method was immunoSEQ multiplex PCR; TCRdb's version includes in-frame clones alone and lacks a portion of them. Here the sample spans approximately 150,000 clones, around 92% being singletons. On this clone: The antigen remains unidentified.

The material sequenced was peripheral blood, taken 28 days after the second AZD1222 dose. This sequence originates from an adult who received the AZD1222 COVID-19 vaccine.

The CDR3 protein is CASSQDVRLAYTDTQYF. DNA of the CDR3: TGTGCCAGCAGCCAAGATGTTCGACTAGCCTACACAGATACGCAGTATTTT. This chain connects TRBV3-1 (or the pseudogene TRBV3-2) to TRBJ2-3; 7 nucleotides match TRBD2. V lost 0 bases to trimming and J lost 2 bases; unmatched junction nucleotides: 8. The CDR3 is 17 amino acids. Germline CDR1 reads LGHDT; CDR2 reads YNNKEL (reference sequence).